Listed here are 15 T cell receptor beta chains from one sample, sequenced in a study of a mutant IDH1 vaccine in newly diagnosed glioma (dated by TCRdb to the early 2020s). The sample's time point, from its label and the paper: week 11, during vaccination. A 20-mer mutant IDH1 peptide at 300 micrograms in Montanide made up each vaccine dose, which was injected subcutaneously together with topical imiquimod. Antigens for these TCRs are unknown. The library was prepared using the immunoSEQ multiplex PCR assay. TCRdb mirrors the immuneACCESS table, restricted to in-frame sequences. Some clones are absent from its copies; in checked studies, under half trace to an unresolved V gene, and the reason for the others is unknown. The sample table contains fewer than 75,000 clones; only one count was recorded for approximately 84% of them. Approximately 9% of the sample lies in the top ten. This sample comprised PBMCs, obtained from a glioma patient whose treatment included an IDH1 peptide vaccine. Receptor source: a woman aged 50 to 60 with glioma.

The chain combines TRBV5-3 with TRBJ1-1; 10 nucleotides match TRBD1. TRBV5-3 carries the ORF label, with uncertain function. The ends lost 4 bases at V and 2 bases at J; junction bases unmatched: 2. The CDR3 consists of 14 residues. The DNA for the CDR3 is TGTGCCAGAAGCCGGGACAGGGGAAACACTGAAGCTTTCTTT. Encoded protein: CARSRDRGNTEAFF.

The genes are TRBV7-8 and TRBJ1-5, with 9 bases lining up with TRBD1. The V segment lost 3 bases and the J segment 1 base; nucleotides outside the gene matches: 19. Germline CDR1 SGHVS, CDR2 FQNEAQ. The CDR3 is 21 amino acids. CDR3 protein: CASSFIFGGDRAPFSNQPQHF. The DNA of the CDR3 is TGTGCCAGCAGCTTCATCTTCGGTGGGGACAGGGCCCCTTTCAGCAATCAGCCCCAGCATTTT. Supplemented by reference TRBV7-8 and TRBJ1-5, the full variable domain reads GAGVSQSPRYKVAKRGQDVALRCDPISGHVSLFWYQQALGQGPEFLTYFQNEAQLDKSGLPSDRFFAERPEGSVSTLKIQRTQQEDSAVYLCASSFIFGGDRAPFSNQPQHFGDGTRLSIL.

The chain links TRBV28 to TRBJ1-1; no definite D call. V shed 8 bases and J shed 2 bases, with 21 bases lying between them. The CDR3 length is 16 residues. From germline, CDR1 is MDHEN and CDR2 SYDVKM. CDR3 in DNA: TGTGCCAGCGGACCTTCGGCCTCCCTAGGTAACACTGAAGCTTTCTTT. Its translation is CASGPSASLGNTEAFF.

This clone was seen only a few times. The genes are TRBV10-1 and TRBJ1-3; 7 bases map to TRBD1. Per germline, CDR1 WNHNN and CDR2 SYGVQD (reference sequence). The ends lost 6 bases at V and 2 bases at J; junction bases unmatched: 4. CDR3 size: 14 residues. The CDR3 DNA follows: TGCGCCAGCAGCCCGGGACAGACTGGAAACACCATATATTTT. It encodes CASSPGQTGNTIYF.

This chain joins TRBV5-1 and TRBJ2-3; TRBD2 aligns across 11 bases. CDR3 length: 16 amino acids. With 2 bases clipped from V and 2 bases from J, the junction kept 4 bases outside the gene matches. CDR1 is SGHRS and CDR2 is YFSETQ in the germline V gene. The CDR3 DNA reads TGCGCCAGCAGCTTTAGCGGGGGGGTTTCCACAGATACGCAGTATTTT. Amino acids: CASSFSGGVSTDTQYF.

V is TRBV5-4 and J is TRBJ1-2; no definite D call. CDR3 length: 14 amino acids. Trimming pared 2 bases from V and 2 bases from J, leaving 10 bases between. Germline V gene sequence: CDR1 SGHNT, CDR2 YYREEE (reference sequence). The CDR3 protein is CASSLRTLNYGYTF. DNA for the CDR3: TGTGCCAGCAGCTTAAGGACGCTCAACTATGGCTACACCTTC.

The chain combines TRBV4-3 with TRBJ1-4; unclear D gene. The V gene's germline CDR1 is LGHNA and CDR2 YSLEER. V was clipped by 0 bases and J by 0 bases, with 11 bases between them. This CDR3 is 17 amino acids long. CDR3 sequence reads: CASSQEYRVATNEKLFF. In nucleotides, the CDR3 is TGCGCCAGCAGCCAAGAGTACAGAGTAGCAACTAATGAAAAACTGTTTTTT.

The chain uses TRBV19 and TRBJ2-1, with 8 positions matching TRBD2. The length of the CDR3 is 15 residues. Germline CDR1 is LNHDA and CDR2 is SQIVND (reference sequence). Trimming removed 1 base from V and 6 bases from J; junction bases left unmatched: 5. CDR3 amino acids: CASSIGSGGPNEQFF. The DNA for the CDR3 is TGTGCCAGTAGTATAGGAAGCGGGGGCCCCAATGAGCAGTTCTTC.

The rearrangement joins TRBV5-1 to TRBJ1-1; tentatively, D is TRBD1 (6 bases). From germline, CDR1 is SGHRS and CDR2 YFSETQ. Trimming shortened V by 5 bases and J by 0 bases, and 14 bases separated the two germline ends. The CDR3 covers 15 residues. This chain's CDR3 is CASRNQGLMNTEAFF. The CDR3 bases are TGCGCCAGCAGGAATCAGGGGCTCATGAACACTGAAGCTTTCTTT.

V gene TRBV4-3 combines with J gene TRBJ1-2; D is undetermined. V was cut by 3 bases and J by 5 bases, with 25 bases left in between. The CDR3 runs to 18 residues. Germline V CDR1 and CDR2: LGHNA, YSLEER. CDR3 in DNA: TGCGCCAGCAGCCACTCCGCCGCAACAGAACACGGCGGTTATGGCTACACCTTC. Residues: CASSHSAATEHGGYGYTF.

The chain carries TRBV4-2 and TRBJ1-6, with D perhaps matching TRBD1 (6 bases). V dropped 0 bases and J dropped 8 bases, with 17 bases sitting between them. Germline V gives CDR1 LGHNA, CDR2 YNFKEQ. CDR3 length: 17 residues. The CDR3 DNA is TGTGCCAGCAGCCAAGATTGGGGGCAGGGGACCTATTCACCCCTCCACTTT. It translates to CASSQDWGQGTYSPLHF.

V and J are TRBV9 and TRBJ1-2; possibly TRBD1 for D (5 bases). The germline V and J ends were trimmed by 8 bases and 4 bases, with 9 bases remaining between them. CDR1 and CDR2 from the germline V gene are SGDLS and YYNGEE. This CDR3 region has 11 residues. CDR3 coding DNA: TGTGCCAGTGGGGGGGGCTATGGCTACACCTTC. This translates into CASGGGYGYTF.

The rearrangement joins TRBV6-5 to TRBJ1-3; unclear D gene. The V and J ends lost 7 bases and 1 base respectively, with 11 bases between them. This CDR3 is 14 amino acids long. Germline CDR1 MNHEY, CDR2 SVGAGI. CDR3 residues: CASKTGISGNTIYF. As DNA, the CDR3 is TGTGCCAGCAAGACCGGGATTTCTGGAAACACCATATATTTT.

The chain carries TRBV6-5 and TRBJ2-7, with 8 bases matching TRBD1. The CDR3 extends over 14 amino acids. The V gene's germline CDR1 is MNHEY and CDR2 SVGAGI. Trimming cost V 6 bases and J 2 bases; bases outside gene matches: 6. Here the CDR3 reads CASRLRQGTYEQYF. CDR3 in DNA: TGTGCCAGCAGGTTACGACAGGGGACCTACGAGCAGTACTTC.

The chain couples TRBV5-4 to TRBJ2-3; the match to TRBD2 covers 11 bases. The V gene's germline CDR1 is SGHNT and CDR2 YYREEE (reference sequence). The length of the CDR3 is 16 residues. Trimming removed 2 bases from V and 4 bases from J; junction bases left unmatched: 6. In DNA form, the CDR3 reads TGTGCCAGCAGCTTAGGTAGCGGGGGGGCGTCAGATACGCAGTATTTT. Its translation is CASSLGSGGASDTQYF.